This record covers a single T cell receptor beta chain. Its target is unknown. The record originates from a study of T cell responses to AZD1222 COVID-19 vaccine. Regarding the study as a whole: In a largely white British group with more females than males, clonal diversity was possibly underestimated. Samples come after the peak T cell response, not at day 14. Spike-wide coverage was observed for vaccine-associated CD4 TCRs, with dominant responses at 160-218 and 743-854. Targets within unmutated variant regions were reportedly found for nearly half of spike-specific TCRs.

Repertoires were generated with immunoSEQ multiplex PCR, while TCRdb's copy carries only in-frame clones and drops some. The sample lists 120,000 or so clones; 85% to 90% were seen once. Germline V gene sequence: CDR1 SGHTA, CDR2 FQGNSA. The trim removed 4 bases at V and 3 bases at J, leaving 10 bases unmatched. The CDR3 runs to 16 residues. This receptor was identified in an adult in good health. The sample consisted of peripheral blood, taken on day 0 of AZD1222 vaccination. The chain couples TRBV7-2 to TRBJ2-7, with TRBD2 matching over 9 bases. The CDR3 is CASSSRSSGNIYEQYF. The CDR3 nucleotides read TGTGCCAGCAGCTCAAGGTCTAGCGGGAATATCTACGAGCAGTACTTC. The variable domain in full, completed from reference TRBV7-2 and TRBJ2-7, reads GAGVSQSPSNKVTEKGKDVELRCDPISGHTALYWYRQSLGQGLEFLIYFQGNSAPDKSGLPSDRFSAERTGGSVSTLTIQRTQQEDSAVYLCASSSRSSGNIYEQYFGPGTRLTVT.